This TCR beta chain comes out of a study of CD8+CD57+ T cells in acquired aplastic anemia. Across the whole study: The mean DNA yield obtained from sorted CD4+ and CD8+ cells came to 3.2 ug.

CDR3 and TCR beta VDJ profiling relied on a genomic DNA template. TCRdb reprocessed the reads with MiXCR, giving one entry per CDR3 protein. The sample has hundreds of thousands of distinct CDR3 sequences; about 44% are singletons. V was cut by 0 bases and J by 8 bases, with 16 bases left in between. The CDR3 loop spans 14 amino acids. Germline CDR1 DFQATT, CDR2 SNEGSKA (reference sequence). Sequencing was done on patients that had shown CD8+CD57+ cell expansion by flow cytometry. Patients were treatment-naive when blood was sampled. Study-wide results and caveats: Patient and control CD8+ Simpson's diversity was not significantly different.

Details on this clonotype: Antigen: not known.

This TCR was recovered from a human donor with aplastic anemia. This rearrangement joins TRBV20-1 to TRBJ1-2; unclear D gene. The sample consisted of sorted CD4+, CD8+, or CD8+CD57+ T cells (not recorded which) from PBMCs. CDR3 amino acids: CSARDTSSARGYTF. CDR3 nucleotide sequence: TGCAGTGCTAGAGATACCTCCTCGGCACGCGGCTACACCTTC.